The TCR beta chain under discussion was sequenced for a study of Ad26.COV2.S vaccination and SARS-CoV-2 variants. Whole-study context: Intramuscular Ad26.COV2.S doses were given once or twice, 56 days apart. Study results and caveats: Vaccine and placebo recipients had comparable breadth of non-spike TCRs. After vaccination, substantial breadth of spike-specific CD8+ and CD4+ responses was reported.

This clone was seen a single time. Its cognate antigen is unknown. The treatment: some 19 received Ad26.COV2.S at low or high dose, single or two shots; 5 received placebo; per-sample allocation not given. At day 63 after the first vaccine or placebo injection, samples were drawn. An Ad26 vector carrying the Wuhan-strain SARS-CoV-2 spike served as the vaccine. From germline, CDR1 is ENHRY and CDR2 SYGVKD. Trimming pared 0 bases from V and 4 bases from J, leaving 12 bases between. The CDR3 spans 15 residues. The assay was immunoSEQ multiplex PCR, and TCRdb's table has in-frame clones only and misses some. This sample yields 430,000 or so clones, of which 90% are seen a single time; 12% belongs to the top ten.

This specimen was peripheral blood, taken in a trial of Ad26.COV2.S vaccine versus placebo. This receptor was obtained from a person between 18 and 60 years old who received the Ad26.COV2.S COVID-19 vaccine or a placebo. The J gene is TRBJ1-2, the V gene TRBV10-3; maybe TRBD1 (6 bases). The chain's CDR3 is CAISESAGEIYGYTF. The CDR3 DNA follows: TGTGCCATCAGTGAGTCGGCAGGGGAAATCTATGGCTACACCTTC.